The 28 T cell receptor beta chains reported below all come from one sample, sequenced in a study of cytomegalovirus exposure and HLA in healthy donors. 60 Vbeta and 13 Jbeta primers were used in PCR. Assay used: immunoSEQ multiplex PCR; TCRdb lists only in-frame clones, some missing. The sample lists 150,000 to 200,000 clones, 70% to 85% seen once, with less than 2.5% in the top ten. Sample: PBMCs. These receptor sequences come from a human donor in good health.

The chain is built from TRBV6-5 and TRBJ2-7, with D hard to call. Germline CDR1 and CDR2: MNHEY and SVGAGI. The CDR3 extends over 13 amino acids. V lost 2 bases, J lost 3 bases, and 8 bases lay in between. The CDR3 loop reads CASSYAPGYEQYF. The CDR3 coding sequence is TGTGCCAGCAGTTACGCCCCGGGCTACGAGCAGTACTTC.

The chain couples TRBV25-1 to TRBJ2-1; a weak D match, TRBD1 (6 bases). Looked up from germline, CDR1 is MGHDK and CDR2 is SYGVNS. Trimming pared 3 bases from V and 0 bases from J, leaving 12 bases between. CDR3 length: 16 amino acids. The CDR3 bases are TGTGCCAGCAGTGATCCCAGGGGTATCTCCTACAATGAGCAGTTCTTC. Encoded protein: CASSDPRGISYNEQFF. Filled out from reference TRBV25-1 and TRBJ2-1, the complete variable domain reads EADIYQTPRYLVIGTGKKITLECSQTMGHDKMYWYQQDPGMELHLIHYSYGVNSTEKGDLSSESTVSRIRTEHFPLTLESARPSHTSQYLCASSDPRGISYNEQFFGPGTRLTVL.

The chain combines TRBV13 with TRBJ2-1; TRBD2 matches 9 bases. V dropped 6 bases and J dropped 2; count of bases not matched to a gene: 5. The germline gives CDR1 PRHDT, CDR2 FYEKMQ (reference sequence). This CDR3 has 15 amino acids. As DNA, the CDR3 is TGTGCCAGCAGTTCCCCTAGCGGGGCCTACAATGAGCAGTTCTTC. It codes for CASSSPSGAYNEQFF.

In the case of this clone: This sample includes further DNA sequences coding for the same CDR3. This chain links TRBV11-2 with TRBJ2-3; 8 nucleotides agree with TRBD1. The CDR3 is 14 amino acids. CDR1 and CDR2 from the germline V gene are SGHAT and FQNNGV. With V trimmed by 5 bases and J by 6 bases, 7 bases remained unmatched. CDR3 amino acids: CASSLDRAGDTQYF. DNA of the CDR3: TGTGCCAGCAGCCTGGACAGGGCTGGGGATACGCAGTATTTT.

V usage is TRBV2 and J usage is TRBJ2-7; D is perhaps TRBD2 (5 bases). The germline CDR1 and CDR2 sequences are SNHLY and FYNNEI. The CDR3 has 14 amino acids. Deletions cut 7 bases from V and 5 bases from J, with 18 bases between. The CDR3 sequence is CASKAQVGDNEQYF. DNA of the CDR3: TGTGCCAGCAAGGCCCAGGTGGGAGACAACGAGCAGTACTTC.

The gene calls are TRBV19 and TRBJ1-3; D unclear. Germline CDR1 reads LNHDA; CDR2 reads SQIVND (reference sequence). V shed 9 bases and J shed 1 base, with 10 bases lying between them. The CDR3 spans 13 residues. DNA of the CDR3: TGTGCCAGCCCTCCAGGTTCTGGAAACACCATATATTTT. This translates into CASPPGSGNTIYF.

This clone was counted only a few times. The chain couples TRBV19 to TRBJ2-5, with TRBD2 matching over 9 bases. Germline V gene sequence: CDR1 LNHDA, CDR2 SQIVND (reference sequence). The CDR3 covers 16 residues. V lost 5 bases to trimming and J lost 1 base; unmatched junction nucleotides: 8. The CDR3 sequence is CASSSIERGAQETQYF. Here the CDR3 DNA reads TGTGCCAGTAGTTCCATTGAGCGGGGGGCCCAAGAGACCCAGTACTTC.

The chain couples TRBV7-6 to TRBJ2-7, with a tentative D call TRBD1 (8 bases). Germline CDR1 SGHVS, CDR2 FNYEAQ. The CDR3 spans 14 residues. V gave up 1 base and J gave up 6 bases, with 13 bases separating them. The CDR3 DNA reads TGTGCCAGCAGCTTAGACAGGGGGGGGGTCGAGCAGTACTTC. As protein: CASSLDRGGVEQYF. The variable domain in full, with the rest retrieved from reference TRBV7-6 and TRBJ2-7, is GAGVSQSPRYKVTKRGQDVALRCDPISGHVSLYWYRQALGQGPEFLTYFNYEAQQDKSGLPNDRFSAERPEGSISTLTIQRTEQRDSAMYRCASSLDRGGVEQYFGPGTRLTVT.

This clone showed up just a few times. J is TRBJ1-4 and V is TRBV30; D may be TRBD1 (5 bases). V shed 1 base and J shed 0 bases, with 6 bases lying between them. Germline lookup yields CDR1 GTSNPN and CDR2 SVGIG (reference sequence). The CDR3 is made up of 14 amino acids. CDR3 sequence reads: CAWSEGATNEKLFF. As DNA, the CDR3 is TGTGCCTGGAGTGAAGGGGCAACTAATGAAAAACTGTTTTTT.

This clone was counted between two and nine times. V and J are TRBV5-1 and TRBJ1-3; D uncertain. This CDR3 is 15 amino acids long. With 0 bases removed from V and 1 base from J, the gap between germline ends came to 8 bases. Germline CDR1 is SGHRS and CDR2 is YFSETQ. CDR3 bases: TGCGCCAGCAGCTTGGCGGAGTTTTCTGGAAACACCATATATTTT. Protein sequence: CASSLAEFSGNTIYF.

The CDR3 region is CASSVGGTGSGNTIYF. CDR3 coding DNA: TGTGCCAGCAGCGTAGGTGGGACAGGTTCTGGAAACACCATATATTTT. The chain has TRBV9 and TRBJ1-3; 8 bases map to TRBD1. Trimming took 0 bases from V and 1 from J; bases not matched to a gene: 3. The CDR3 extends over 16 amino acids. Germline CDR1 is SGDLS and CDR2 is YYNGEE.

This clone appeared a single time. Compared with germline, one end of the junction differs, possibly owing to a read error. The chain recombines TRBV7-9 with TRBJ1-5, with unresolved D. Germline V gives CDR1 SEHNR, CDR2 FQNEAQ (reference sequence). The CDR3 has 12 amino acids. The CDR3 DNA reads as TGTTCCAGCAGCTTATGGGAGGGACCCCAGCATTTT. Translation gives CSSSLWEGPQHF. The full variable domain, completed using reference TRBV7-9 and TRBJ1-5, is DTGVSQNPRHKITKRGQNVTFRCDPISEHNRLYWYRQTLGQGPEFLTYFQNEAQLEKSRLLSDRFSAERPKGSFSTLEIQRTEQGDSAMYLCSSSLWEGPQHFGDGTRLSIL.

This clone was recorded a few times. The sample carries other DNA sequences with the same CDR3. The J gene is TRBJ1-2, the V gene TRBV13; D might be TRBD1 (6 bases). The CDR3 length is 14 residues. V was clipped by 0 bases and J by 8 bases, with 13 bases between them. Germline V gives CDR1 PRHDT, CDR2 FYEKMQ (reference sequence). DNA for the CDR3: TGTGCCAGCAGCTTAGGCCGCAGGGGCGGCGGCTACACCTTC. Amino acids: CASSLGRRGGGYTF.

CDR3 protein: CASSYSGTGQTEAFF. The DNA of the CDR3 is TGTGCCAGCAGTTACTCCGGGACAGGGCAGACTGAAGCTTTCTTT. The chain combines TRBV6-6 with TRBJ1-1; 9 bases are shared with TRBD1. The CDR3 runs 15 residues. CDR1 is MNHNY and CDR2 is SVGAGI in the germline V gene (reference sequence). The ends lost 0 bases at V and 5 bases at J; junction bases unmatched: 4.

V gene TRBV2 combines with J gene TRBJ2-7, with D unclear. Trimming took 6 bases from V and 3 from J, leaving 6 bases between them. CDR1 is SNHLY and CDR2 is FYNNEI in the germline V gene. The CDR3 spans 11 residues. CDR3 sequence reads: CASRAGYEQYF. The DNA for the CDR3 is TGTGCCAGCAGGGCAGGCTACGAGCAGTACTTC.

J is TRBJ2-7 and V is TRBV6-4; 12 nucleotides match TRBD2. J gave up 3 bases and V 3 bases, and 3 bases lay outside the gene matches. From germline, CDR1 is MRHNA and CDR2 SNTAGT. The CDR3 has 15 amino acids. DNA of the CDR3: TGTGCCAGCAGTGAGTCTAGCGGGGGGGTCTACGAGCAGTACTTC. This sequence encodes CASSESSGGVYEQYF.

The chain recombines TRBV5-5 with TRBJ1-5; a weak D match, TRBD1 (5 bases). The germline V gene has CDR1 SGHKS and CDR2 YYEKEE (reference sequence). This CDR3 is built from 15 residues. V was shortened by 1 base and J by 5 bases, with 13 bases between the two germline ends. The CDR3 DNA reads TGTGCCAGCAGCTTGCAGGCGGGGGAGCATCAGCCCCAGCATTTT. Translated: CASSLQAGEHQPQHF.

The CDR3 region has the DNA TGTGCCAGCACCCCGGCCGCCACAGGGGGCGAGACCCAGTACTTC. Translated, it gives CASTPAATGGETQYF. J is TRBJ2-5 and V is TRBV7-2, with 9 bases aligning to TRBD1. Germline V gives CDR1 SGHTA, CDR2 FQGNSA. This CDR3 region has 15 residues. V lost 7 bases and J lost 5; bases outside the gene matches: 11.

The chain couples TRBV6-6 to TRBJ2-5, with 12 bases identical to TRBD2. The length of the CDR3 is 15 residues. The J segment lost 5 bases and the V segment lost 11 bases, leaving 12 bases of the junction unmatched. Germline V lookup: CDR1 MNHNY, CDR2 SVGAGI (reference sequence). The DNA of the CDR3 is TGTGCCGGACATTCTAGCGGGGGGGCCCATGAGACCCAGTACTTC. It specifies CAGHSSGGAHETQYF.

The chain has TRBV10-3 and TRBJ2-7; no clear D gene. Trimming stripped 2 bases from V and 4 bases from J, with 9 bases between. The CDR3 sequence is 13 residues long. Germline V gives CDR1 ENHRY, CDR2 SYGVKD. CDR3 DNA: TGTGCCATCAGTGAGACGGGTCCTTACGAGCAGTACTTC. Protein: CAISETGPYEQYF.

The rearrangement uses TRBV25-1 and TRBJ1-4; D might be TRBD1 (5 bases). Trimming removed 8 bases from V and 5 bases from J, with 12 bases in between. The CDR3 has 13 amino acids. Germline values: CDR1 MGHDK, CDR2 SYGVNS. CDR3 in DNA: TGTGCCAGCGGGGGGGAAGGGAATGAAAAACTGTTTTTT. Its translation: CASGGEGNEKLFF. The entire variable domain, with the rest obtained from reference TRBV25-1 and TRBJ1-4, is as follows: EADIYQTPRYLVIGTGKKITLECSQTMGHDKMYWYQQDPGMELHLIHYSYGVNSTEKGDLSSESTVSRIRTEHFPLTLESARPSHTSQYLCASGGEGNEKLFFGSGTQLSVL.

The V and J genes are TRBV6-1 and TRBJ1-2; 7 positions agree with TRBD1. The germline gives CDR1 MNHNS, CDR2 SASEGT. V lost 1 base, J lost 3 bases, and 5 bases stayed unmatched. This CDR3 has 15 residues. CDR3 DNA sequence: TGTGCCAGCAGTGAAGGGACAGGCACTTACTATGGCTACACCTTC. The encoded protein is CASSEGTGTYYGYTF.

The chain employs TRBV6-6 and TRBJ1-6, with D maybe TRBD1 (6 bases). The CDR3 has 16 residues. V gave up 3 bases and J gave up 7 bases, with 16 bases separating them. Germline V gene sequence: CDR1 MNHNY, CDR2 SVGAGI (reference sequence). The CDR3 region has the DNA TGTGCCAGCAGTTATGCGGGGGGCGCGGGGAATTCACCCCTCCACTTT. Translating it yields CASSYAGGAGNSPLHF.

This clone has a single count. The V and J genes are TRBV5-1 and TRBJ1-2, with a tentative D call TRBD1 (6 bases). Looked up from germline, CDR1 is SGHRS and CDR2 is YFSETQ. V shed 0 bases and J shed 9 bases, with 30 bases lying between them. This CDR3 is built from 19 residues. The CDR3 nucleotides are TGCGCCAGCAGCTTGGCCCCCTGGGAAGGGGGAAACCCTACTAGGAGCTACACCTTC. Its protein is CASSLAPWEGGNPTRSYTF.

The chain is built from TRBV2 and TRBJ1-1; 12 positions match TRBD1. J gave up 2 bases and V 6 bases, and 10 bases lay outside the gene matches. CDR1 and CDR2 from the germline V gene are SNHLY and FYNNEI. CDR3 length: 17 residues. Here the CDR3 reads CASRPPRDRGRNTEAFF. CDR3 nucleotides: TGTGCCAGCAGGCCACCCCGGGACAGGGGGCGCAACACTGAAGCTTTCTTT.

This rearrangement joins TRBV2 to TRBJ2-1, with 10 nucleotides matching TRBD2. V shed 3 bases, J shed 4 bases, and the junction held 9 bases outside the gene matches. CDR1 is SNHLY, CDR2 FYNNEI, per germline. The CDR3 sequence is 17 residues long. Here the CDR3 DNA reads TGTGCCAGCAGTGATCGGCTAGCGGGGGTTCCATACAATGAGCAGTTCTTC. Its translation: CASSDRLAGVPYNEQFF.

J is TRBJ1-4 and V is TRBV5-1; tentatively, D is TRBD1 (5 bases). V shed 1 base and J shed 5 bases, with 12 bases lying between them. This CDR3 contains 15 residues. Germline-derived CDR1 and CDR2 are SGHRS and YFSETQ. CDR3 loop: CASSLNPGRNEKLFF. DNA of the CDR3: TGCGCCAGCAGCTTGAACCCAGGGCGGAATGAAAAACTGTTTTTT.

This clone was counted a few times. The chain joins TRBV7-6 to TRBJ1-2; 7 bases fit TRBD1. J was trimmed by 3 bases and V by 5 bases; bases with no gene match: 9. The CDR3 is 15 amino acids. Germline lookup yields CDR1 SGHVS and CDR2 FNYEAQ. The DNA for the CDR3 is TGTGCCAGCAGCCCCGGGGCAGGGGGAGACTATGGCTACACCTTC. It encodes CASSPGAGGDYGYTF.